This T cell receptor beta chain was identified in a study of identifying expanded T cells in peripheral blood. Here immunoSEQ multiplex PCR was the method, and the copy in TCRdb shows in-frame clones only, minus some. The sample includes about 94,000 clones, approximately 86% of them seen just once. During the collection period, no donor immune events like infections were recorded. What was sequenced was blood. This clonotype was sampled from a person aged 18 to 70 in good health.

The CDR3 loop is CASSSVRTPGEQFF. CDR3 in DNA: TGTGCCAGCAGCTCCGTCCGGACGCCCGGTGAGCAGTTCTTC. The V call is TRBV13, the J call TRBJ2-1; the D is unclear. CDR3 length: 14 residues. The germline V and J ends were trimmed by 4 bases and 9 bases, with 16 bases remaining between them. Germline CDR1 reads PRHDT; CDR2 reads FYEKMQ (reference sequence). The full variable domain, completed using reference TRBV13 and TRBJ2-1, is AAGVIQSPRHLIKEKRETATLKCYPIPRHDTVYWYQQGPGQDPQFLISFYEKMQSDKGSIPDRFSAQQFSDYHSELNMSSLELGDSALYFCASSSVRTPGEQFFGPGTRLTVL.